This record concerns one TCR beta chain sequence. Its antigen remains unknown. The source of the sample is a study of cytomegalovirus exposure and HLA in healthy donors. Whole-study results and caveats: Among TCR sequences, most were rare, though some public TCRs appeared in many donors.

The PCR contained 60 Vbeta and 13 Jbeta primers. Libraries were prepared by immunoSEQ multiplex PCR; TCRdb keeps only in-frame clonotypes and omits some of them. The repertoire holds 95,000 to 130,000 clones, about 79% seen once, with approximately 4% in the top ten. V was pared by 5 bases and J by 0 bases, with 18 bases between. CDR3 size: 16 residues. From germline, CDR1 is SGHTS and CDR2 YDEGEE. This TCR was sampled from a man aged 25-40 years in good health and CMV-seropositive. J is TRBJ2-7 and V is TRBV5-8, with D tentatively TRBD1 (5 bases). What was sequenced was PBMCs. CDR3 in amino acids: CASSYTVQVSSYEQYF. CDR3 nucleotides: TGTGCCAGCAGTTATACAGTACAGGTTAGCTCCTACGAGCAGTACTTC.